This T cell receptor (beta chain) originates from a study of blood T cell repertoires in COVID-19. Germline-derived CDR1 and CDR2 are SGHRS and YFSETQ. Deletions cut 1 base from V and 4 bases from J, with 8 bases between. The CDR3 is made up of 14 amino acids. TCRdb's copy holds only in-frame clones and misses some; the assay was immunoSEQ multiplex PCR. The sample yields under 250,000 clones, over 65% seen once. Cohorts were based on clinical histories the participants reported. The sequence was collected from an older woman who had recovered from COVID-19. The V and J genes are TRBV5-1 and TRBJ2-2; possible D gene TRBD2, 5 bases. The sequencing sample was made of PBMCs or T cells enriched from blood (not recorded which). For the CDR3, the DNA is TGCGCCAGCAGCTTGCAAGGAGGCACCGGGGAGCTGTTTTTT. This gives the protein CASSLQGGTGELFF.